This TCR beta chain is drawn from a study of beta chain features in type 1 diabetes. Expressed TCRB transcripts were sequenced after all isolated RNA was converted to cDNA. Method: immunoSEQ multiplex PCR; TCRdb's copy keeps in-frame clones and lacks some. The repertoire holds 120,000 to 150,000 clones, with about 9.7% as singletons. This CDR3 comprises 14 residues. Trimming removed 4 bases from V and 5 bases from J; junction bases left unmatched: 1. Germline loops: CDR1 SGHTS, CDR2 YDEGEE. Details on this clone: This may come from a read error, since a much larger clone is one base off.

This clonotype was obtained from a woman aged 40 to 50 in good health. Sample: central memory CD4+ T cells from blood. The gene calls are TRBV5-8 and TRBJ2-3; 13 bases fit TRBD2. As DNA, the CDR3 is TGTGCCAGCAGCCGACTAGCGGGGGGAGATACGCAGTATTTT. It encodes CASSRLAGGDTQYF.